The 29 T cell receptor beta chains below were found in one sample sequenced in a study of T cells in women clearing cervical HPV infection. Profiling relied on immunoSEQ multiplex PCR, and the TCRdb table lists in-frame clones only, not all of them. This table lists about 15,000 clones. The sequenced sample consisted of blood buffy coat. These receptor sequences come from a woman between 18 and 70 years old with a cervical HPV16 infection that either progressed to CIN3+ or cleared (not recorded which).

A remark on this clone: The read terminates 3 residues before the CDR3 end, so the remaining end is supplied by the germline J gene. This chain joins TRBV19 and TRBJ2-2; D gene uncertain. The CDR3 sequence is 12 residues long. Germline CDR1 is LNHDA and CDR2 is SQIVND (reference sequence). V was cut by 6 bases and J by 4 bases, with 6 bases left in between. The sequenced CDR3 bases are TGTGCCAGTAGCCAATTCACCGGGGAG. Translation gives CASSQFTGE. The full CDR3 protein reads CASSQFTGELFF.

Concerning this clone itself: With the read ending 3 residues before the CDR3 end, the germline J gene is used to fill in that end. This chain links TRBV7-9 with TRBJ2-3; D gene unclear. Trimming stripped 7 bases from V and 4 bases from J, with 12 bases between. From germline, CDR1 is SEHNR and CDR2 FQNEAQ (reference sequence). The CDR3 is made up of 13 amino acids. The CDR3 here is CASTRSSPDTQYF. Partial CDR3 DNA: TGTGCCAGCACGAGGTCTTCTCCAGATACG. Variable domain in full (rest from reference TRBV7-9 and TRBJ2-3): DTGVSQNPRHKITKRGQNVTFRCDPISEHNRLYWYRQTLGQGPEFLTYFQNEAQLEKSRLLSDRFSAERPKGSFSTLEIQRTEQGDSAMYLCASTRSSPDTQYFGPGTRLTVL.

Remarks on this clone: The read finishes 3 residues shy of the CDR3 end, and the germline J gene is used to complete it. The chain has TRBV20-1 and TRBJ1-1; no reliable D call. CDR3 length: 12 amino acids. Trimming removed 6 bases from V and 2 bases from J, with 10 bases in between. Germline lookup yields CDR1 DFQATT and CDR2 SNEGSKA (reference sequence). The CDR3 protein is CSARKTNTEAFF. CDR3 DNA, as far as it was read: TGCAGTGCGCGTAAGACTAACACTGAA.

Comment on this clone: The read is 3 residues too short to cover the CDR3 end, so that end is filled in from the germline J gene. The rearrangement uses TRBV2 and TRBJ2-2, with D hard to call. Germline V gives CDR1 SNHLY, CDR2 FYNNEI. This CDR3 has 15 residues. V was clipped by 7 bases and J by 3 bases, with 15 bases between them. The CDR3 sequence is CASTETRTYTGELFF. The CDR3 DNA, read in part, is TGTGCCAGCACCGAGACACGAACCTACACCGGGGAG.

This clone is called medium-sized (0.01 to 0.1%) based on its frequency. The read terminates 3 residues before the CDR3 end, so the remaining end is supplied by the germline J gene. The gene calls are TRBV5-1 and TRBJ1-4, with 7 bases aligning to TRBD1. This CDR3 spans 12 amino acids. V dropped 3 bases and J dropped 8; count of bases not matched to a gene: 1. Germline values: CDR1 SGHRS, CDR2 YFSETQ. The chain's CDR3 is CASSSTGEKLFF. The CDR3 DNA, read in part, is TGCGCCAGCAGCTCGACAGGGGAAAAA.

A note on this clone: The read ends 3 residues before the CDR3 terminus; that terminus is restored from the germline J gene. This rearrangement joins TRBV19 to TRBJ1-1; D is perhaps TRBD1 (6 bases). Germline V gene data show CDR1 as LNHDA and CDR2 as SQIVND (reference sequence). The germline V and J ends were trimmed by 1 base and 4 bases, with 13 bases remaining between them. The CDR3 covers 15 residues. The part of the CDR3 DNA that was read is TGTGCCAGTAGTATAGGGACAGTCGCGAGCACTGAA. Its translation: CASSIGTVASTE. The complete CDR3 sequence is CASSIGTVASTEAFF.

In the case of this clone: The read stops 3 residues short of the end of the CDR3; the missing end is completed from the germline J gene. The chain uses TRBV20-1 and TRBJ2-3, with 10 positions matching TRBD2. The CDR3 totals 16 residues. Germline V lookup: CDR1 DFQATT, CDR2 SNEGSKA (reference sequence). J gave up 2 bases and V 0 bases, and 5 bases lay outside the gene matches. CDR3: CSARDWGLANTDTQYF. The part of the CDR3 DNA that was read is TGCAGTGCTAGAGATTGGGGACTAGCGAACACAGATACG.

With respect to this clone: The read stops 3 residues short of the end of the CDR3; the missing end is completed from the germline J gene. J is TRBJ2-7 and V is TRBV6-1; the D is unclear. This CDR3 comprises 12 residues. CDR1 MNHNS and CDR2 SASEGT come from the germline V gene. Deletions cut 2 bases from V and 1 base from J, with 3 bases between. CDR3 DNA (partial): TGTGCCAGCAGTGAAACTTCCTACGAG. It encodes CASSETSYE. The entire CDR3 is CASSETSYEQYF.

This CDR3 is CASSLAGGSGNTIYF. Incomplete CDR3 DNA: TGCGCCAGCAGCTTGGCGGGGGGCTCTGGAAACACC. The rearrangement uses TRBV5-1 and TRBJ1-3; D may be TRBD1 (5 bases). Read sequence stops 3 residues before the CDR3 end, and the germline J gene provides the missing end. The CDR3 spans 15 residues. CDR1 is SGHRS, CDR2 YFSETQ, per germline. V was cut by 0 bases and J by 0 bases, with 7 bases left in between.

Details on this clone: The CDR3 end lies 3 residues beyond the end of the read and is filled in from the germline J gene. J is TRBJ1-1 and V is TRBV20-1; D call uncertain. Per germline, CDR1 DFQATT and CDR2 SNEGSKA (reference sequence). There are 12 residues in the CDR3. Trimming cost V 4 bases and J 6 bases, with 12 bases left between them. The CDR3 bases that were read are TGCAGTGCTAAAACGGGGTTCCCTGAA. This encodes CSAKTGFPE. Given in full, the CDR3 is CSAKTGFPEAFF.

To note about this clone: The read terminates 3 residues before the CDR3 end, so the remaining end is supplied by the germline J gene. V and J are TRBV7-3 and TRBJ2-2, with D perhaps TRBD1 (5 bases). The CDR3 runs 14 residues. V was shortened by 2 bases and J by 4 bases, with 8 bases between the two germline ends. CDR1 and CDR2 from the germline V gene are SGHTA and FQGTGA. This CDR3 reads CASSLPGRTGELFF. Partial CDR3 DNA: TGTGCCAGCAGCTTACCAGGGCGCACCGGGGAG.

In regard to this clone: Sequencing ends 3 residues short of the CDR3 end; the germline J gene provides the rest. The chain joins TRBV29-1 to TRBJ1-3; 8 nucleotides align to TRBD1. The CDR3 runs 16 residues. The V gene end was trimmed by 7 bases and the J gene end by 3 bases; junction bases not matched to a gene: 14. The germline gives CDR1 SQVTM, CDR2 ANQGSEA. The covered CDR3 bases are TGCAGCGCTGCCTCCCCACCCAGGGGGCTTGGAAACACC. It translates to CSAASPPRGLGNT. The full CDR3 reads CSAASPPRGLGNTIYF.

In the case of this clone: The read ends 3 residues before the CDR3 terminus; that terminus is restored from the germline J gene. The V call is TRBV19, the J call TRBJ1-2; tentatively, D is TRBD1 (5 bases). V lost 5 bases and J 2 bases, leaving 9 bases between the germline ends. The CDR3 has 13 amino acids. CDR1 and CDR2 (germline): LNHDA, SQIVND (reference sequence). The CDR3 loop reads CASSLDRNYGYTF. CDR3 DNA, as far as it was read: TGTGCCAGTAGTCTCGACAGAAACTATGGC.

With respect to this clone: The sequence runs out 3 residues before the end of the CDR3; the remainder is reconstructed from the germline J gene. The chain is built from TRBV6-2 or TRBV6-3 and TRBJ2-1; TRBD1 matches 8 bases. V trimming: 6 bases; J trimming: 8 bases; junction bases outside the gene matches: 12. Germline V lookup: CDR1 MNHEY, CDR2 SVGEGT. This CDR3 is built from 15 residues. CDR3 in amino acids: CASRDREKGWDEQFF. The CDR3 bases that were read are TGTGCCAGCAGGGACAGGGAAAAGGGGTGGGATGAG.

The CDR3 region is CASSPPRPGEAFF. The CDR3 DNA, read in part, is TGTGCCAGCTCACCACCCCGGCCAGGTGAA. V gene TRBV18 combines with J gene TRBJ1-1; no clear D gene. The observed sequence ends 3 residues before the CDR3 terminus, with the missing tail filled in from the germline J gene. Looked up from germline, CDR1 is KGHSH and CDR2 is LQKENI. Trimming took 0 bases from V and 7 from J, leaving 9 bases between them. The CDR3 covers 13 residues.

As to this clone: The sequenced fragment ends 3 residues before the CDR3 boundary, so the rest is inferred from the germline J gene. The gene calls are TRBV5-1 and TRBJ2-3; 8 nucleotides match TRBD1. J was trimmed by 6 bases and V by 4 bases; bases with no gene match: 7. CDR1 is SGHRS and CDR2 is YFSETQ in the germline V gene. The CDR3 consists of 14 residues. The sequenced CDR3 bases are TGCGCCAGCAGCGTGGACAGGGCTTGGGATACG. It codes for CASSVDRAWDT. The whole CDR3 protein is CASSVDRAWDTQYF.

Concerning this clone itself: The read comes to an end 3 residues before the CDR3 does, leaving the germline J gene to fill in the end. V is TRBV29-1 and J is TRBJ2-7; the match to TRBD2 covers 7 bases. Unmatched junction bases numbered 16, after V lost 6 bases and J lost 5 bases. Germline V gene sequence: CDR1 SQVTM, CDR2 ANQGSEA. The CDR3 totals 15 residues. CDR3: CSVVGGDLSFDEQYF. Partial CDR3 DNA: TGCAGCGTCGTTGGGGGGGACCTCAGTTTCGACGAG.

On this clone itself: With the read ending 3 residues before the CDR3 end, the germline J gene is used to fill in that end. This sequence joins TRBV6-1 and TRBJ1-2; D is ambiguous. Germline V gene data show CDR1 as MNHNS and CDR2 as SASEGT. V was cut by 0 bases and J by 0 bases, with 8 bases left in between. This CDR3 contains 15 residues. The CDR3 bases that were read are TGTGCCAGCAGTGAAGCAACAGTCCCTAACTATGGC. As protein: CASSEATVPNYG. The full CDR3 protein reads CASSEATVPNYGYTF.

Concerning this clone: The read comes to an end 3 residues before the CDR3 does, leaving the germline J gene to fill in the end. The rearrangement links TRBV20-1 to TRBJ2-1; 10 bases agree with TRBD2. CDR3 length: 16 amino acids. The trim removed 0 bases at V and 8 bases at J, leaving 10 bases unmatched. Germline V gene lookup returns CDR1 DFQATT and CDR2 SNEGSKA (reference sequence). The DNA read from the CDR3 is TGCAGTGCTAGAGAAAGCGGGAGGGCCTCTAAGGATGAG. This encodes CSARESGRASKDE. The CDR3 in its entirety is CSARESGRASKDEQFF.

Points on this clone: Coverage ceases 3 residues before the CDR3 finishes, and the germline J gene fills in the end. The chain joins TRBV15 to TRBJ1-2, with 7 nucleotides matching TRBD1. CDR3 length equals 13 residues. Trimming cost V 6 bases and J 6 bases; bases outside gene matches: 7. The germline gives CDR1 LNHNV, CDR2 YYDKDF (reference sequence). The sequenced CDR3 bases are TGTGCCACCAGGGAGAAGGGGGCAAATGGC. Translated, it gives CATREKGANG. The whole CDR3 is CATREKGANGYTF.

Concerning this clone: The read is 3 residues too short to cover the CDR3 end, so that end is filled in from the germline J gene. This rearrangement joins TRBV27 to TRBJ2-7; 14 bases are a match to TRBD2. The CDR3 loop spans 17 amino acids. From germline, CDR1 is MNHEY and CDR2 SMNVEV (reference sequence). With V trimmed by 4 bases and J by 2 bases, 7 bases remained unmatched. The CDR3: CASSSTGTSGRTYEQYF. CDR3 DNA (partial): TGTGCCAGCAGTTCGACCGGGACTAGCGGGAGAACCTACGAG.

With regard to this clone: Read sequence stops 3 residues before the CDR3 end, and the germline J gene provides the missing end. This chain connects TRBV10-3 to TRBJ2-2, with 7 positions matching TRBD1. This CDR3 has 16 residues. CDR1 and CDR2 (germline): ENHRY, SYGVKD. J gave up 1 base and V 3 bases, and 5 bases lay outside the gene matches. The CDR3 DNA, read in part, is TGTGCCATCAGTGAAGGGACAGAAAGGAACACCGGGGAG. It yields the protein CAISEGTERNTGE. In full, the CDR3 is CAISEGTERNTGELFF.

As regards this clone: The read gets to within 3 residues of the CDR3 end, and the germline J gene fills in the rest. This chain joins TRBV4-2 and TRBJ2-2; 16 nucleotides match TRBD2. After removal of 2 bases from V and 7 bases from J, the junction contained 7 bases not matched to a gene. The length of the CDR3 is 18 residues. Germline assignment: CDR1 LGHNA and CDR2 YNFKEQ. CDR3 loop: CASSQTGTSGREGGELFF. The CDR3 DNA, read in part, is TGTGCCAGCAGCCAAACCGGGACTAGCGGGAGGGAAGGCGGGGAG.

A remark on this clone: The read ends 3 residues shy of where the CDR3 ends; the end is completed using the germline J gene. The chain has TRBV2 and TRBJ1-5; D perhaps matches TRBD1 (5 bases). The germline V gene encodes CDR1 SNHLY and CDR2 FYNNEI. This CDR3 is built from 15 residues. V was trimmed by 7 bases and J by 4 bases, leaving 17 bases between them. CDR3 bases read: TGTGCCAGCACCCCCAGGGTGGGGTCGAATCAGCCC. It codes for CASTPRVGSNQP. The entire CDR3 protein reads CASTPRVGSNQPQHF.

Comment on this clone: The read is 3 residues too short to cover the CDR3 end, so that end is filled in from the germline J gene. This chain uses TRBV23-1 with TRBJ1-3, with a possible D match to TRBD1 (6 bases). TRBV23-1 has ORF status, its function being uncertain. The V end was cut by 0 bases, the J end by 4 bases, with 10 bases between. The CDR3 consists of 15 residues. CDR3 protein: CASSQSAGDGNTIYF. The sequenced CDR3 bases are TGCGCCAGCAGTCAATCGGCAGGGGACGGAAACACC.

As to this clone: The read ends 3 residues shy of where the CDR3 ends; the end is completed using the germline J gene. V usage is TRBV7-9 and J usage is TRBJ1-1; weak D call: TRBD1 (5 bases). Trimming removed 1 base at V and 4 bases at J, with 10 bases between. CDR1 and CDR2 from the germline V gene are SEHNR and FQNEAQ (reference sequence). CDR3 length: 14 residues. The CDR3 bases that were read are TGTGCCAGCAGCTTAGTCGACAGACCCACTGAA. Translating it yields CASSLVDRPTE. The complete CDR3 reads CASSLVDRPTEAFF.

CDR3 amino acids: CAISETSGGAGYNEQFF. CDR3 DNA, as far as it was read: TGTGCCATCAGTGAGACTAGCGGGGGGGCGGGGTACAATGAG. The V and J genes are TRBV10-3 and TRBJ2-1; TRBD2 matches 13 bases. The CDR3 end is not reached by the read, which stops 3 residues before it; the germline J gene fills it in. The CDR3 covers 17 residues. Trimming at V came to 2 bases and at J to 4 bases, leaving 5 bases not matched to a gene. Germline assignment: CDR1 ENHRY and CDR2 SYGVKD.

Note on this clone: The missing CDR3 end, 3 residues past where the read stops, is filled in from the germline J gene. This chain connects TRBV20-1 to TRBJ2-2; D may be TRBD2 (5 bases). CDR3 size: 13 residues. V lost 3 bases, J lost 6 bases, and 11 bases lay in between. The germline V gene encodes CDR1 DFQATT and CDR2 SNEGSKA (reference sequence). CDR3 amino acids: CSARRASPGELFF. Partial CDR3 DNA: TGCAGTGCTAGGAGGGCTAGCCCCGGGGAG.

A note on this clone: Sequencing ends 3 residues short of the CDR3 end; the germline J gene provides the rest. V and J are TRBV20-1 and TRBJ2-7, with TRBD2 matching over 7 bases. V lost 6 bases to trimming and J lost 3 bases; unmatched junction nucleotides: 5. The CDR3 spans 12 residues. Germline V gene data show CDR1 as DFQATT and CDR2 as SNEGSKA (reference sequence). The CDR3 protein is CSALRGGYEQYF. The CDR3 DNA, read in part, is TGCAGTGCCCTCCGCGGGGGCTACGAG.